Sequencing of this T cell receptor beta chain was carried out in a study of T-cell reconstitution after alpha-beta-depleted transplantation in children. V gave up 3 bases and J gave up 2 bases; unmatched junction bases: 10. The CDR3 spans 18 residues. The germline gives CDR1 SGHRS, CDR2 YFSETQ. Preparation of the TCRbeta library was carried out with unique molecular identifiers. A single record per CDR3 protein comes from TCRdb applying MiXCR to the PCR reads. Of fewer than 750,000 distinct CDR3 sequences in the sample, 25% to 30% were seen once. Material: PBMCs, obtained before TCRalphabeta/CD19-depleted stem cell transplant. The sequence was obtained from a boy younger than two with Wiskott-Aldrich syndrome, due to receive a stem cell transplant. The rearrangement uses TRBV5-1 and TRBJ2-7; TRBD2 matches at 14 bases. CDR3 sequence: CASSYGLAGGSDPYEQYF. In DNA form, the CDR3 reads TGCGCCAGCAGCTACGGACTAGCGGGAGGATCCGACCCCTACGAGCAGTACTTC.